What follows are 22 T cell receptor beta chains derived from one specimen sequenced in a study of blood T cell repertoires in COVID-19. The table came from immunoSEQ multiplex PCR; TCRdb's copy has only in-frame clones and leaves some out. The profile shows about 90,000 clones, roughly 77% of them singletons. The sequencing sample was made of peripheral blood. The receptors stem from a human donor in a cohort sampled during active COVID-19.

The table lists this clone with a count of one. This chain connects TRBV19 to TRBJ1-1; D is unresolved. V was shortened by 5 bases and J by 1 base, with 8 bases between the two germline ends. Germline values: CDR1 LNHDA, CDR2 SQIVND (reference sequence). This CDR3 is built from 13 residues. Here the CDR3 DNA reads TGTGCCAGTAGTGTAACGGGGAACACTGAAGCTTTCTTT. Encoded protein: CASSVTGNTEAFF.

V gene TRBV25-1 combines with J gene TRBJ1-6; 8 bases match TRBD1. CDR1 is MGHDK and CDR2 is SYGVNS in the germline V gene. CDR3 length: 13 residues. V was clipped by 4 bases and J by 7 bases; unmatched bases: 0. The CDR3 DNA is TGTGCCAGCAGTGGGACAGGGAATTCACCCCTCCACTTT. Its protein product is CASSGTGNSPLHF. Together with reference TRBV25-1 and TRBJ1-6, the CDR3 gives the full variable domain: EADIYQTPRYLVIGTGKKITLECSQTMGHDKMYWYQQDPGMELHLIHYSYGVNSTEKGDLSSESTVSRIRTEHFPLTLESARPSHTSQYLCASSGTGNSPLHFGNGTRLTVT.

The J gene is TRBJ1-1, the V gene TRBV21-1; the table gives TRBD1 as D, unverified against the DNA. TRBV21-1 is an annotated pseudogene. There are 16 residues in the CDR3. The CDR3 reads CASSGTGIWVNTEAFF. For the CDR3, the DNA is TGTGCCAGCAGCGGAACAGGGATCTGGGTGAACACTGAAGCTTTCTTT.

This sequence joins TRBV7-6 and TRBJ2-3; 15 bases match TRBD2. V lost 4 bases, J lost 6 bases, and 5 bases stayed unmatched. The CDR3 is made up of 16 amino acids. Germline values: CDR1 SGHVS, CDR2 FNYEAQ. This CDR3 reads CASSWTSGGARDTQYF. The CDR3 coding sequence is TGTGCCAGCAGCTGGACTAGCGGGGGGGCCCGGGATACGCAGTATTTT.

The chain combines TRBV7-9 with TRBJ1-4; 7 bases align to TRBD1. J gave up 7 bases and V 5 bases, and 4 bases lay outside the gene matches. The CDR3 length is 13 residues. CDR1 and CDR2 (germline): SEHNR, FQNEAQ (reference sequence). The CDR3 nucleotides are TGTGCCAGCAGCACCAACAGGGGTGAAAAACTGTTTTTT. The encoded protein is CASSTNRGEKLFF. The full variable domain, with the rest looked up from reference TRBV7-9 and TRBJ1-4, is DTGVSQNPRHKITKRGQNVTFRCDPISEHNRLYWYRQTLGQGPEFLTYFQNEAQLEKSRLLSDRFSAERPKGSFSTLEIQRTEQGDSAMYLCASSTNRGEKLFFGSGTQLSVL.

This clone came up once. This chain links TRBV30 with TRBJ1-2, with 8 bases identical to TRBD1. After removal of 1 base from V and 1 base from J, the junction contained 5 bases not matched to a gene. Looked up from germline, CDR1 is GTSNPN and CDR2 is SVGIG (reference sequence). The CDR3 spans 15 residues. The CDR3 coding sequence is TGTGCCTGGAGTGCCGGGACAGGCTTTAACTATGGCTACACCTTC. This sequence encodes CAWSAGTGFNYGYTF. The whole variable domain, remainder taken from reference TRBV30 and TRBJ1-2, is SQTIHQWPATLVQPVGSPLSLECTVEGTSNPNLYWYRQAAGRGLQLLFYSVGIGQISSEVPQNLSASRPQDRQFILSSKKLLLSDSGFYLCAWSAGTGFNYGYTFGSGTRLTVV.

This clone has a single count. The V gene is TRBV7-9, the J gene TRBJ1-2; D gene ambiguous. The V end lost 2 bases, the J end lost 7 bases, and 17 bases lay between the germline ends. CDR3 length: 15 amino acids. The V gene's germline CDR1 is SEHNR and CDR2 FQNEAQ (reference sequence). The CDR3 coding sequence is TGTGCCAGCAGCTTAACTGGCGGGTTAAGTAGTGGCTACACCTTC. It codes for CASSLTGGLSSGYTF.

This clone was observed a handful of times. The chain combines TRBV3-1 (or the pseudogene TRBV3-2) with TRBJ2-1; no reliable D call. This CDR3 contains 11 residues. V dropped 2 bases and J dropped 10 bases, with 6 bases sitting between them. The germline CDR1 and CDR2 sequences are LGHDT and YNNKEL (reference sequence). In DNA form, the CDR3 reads TGTGCCAGCAGCCAAAACACCGAGCAGTTCTTC. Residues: CASSQNTEQFF.

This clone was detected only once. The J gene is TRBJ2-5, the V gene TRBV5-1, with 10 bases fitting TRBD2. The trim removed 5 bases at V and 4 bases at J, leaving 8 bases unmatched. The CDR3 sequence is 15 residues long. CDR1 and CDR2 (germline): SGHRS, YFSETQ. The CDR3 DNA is TGCGCCAGCAGGGATTTAGCGGGGGGCGTAGAGACCCAGTACTTC. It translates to CASRDLAGGVETQYF.

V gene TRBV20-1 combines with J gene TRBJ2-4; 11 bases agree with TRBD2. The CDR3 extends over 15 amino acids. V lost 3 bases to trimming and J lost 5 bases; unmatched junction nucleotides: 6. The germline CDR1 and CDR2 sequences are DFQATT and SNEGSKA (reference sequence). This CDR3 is CSASFLSGGENIQYF. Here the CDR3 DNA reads TGCAGTGCTAGTTTCCTTAGCGGGGGGGAAAACATTCAGTACTTC.

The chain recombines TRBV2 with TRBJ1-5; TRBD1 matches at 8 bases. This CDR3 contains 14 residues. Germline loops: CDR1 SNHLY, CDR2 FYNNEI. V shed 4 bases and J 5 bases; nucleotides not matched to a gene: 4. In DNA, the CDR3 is TGTGCCAGCAGTGGTCAGGGGGCCGATCAGCCCCAGCATTTT. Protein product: CASSGQGADQPQHF. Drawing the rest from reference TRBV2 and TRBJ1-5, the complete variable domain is EPEVTQTPSHQVTQMGQEVILRCVPISNHLYFYWYRQILGQKVEFLVSFYNNEISEKSEIFDDQFSVERPDGSNFTLKIRSTKLEDSAMYFCASSGQGADQPQHFGDGTRLSIL.

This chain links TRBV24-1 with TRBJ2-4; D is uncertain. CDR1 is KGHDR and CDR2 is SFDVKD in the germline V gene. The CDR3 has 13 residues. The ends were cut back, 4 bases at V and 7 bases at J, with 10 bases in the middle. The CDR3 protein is CATSDAGFNIQYF. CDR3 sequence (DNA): TGTGCCACCAGTGACGCAGGATTCAACATTCAGTACTTC.

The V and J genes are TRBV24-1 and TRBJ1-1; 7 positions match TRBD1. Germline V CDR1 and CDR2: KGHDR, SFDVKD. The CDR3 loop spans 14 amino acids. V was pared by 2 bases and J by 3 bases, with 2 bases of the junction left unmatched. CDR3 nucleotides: TGTGCCACCAGTGATTCCCAGGGGGACACTGAAGCTTTCTTT. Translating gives CATSDSQGDTEAFF.

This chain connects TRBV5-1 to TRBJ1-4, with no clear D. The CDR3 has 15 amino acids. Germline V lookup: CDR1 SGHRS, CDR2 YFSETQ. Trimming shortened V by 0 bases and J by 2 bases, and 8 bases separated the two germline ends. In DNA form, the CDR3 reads TGCGCCAGCAGCTTGGAGGGAGCGACTAATGAAAAACTGTTTTTT. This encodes CASSLEGATNEKLFF.

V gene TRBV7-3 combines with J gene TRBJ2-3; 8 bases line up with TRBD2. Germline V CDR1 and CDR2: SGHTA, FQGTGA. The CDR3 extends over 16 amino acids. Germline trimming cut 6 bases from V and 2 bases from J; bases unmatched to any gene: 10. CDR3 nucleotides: TGTGCCAGCAGTCCCCGGGGGACTAGGTCCACAGATACGCAGTATTTT. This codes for CASSPRGTRSTDTQYF.

The CDR3 DNA reads as TGTGCCAGCAGTCTCCGGACAGGCGGCCTCGCTGAAGCTTTCTTT. Protein product: CASSLRTGGLAEAFF. The chain links TRBV28 to TRBJ1-1, with 7 bases identical to TRBD1. Germline V CDR1 and CDR2: MDHEN, SYDVKM. J was trimmed by 6 bases and V by 5 bases; bases with no gene match: 12. This CDR3 is 15 amino acids long.

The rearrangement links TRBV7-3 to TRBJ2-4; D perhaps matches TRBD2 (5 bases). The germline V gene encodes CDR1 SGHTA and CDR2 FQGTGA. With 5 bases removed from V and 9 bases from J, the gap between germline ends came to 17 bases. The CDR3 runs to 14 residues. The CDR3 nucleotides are TGTGCCAGCAGCCCTGACCTCTCCGGAGGCATTCAGTACTTC. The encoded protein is CASSPDLSGGIQYF.

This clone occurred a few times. The CDR3 sequence: CASSLVRGELNYEQYF. CDR3 nucleotides: TGTGCCAGCAGTTTAGTCCGGGGGGAGTTGAACTACGAGCAGTACTTC. The chain has TRBV28 and TRBJ2-7, with TRBD2 identical over 7 bases. The germline gives CDR1 MDHEN, CDR2 SYDVKM. The CDR3 totals 16 residues. V was pared by 2 bases and J by 3 bases, with 10 bases of the junction left unmatched.

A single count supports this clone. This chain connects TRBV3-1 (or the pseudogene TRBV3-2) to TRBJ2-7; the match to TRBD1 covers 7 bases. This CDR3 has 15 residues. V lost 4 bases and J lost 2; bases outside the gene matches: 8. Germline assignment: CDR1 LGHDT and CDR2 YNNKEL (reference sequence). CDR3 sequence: CASSLRRQGPYEQYF. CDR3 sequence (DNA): TGTGCCAGCAGCCTTCGCCGACAGGGACCCTACGAGCAGTACTTC.

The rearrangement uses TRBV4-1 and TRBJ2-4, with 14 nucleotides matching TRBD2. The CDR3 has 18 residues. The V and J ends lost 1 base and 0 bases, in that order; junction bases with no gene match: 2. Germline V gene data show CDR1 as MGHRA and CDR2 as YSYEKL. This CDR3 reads CASSQGLAGGLAKNIQYF. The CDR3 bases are TGCGCCAGCAGCCAAGGACTAGCGGGGGGGCTAGCCAAAAACATTCAGTACTTC.

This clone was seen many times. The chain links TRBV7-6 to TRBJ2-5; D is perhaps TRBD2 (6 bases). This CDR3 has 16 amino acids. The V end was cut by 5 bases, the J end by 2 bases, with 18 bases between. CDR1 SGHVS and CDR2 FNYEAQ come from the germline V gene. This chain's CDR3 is CASSHPRLGLQETQYF. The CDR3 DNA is TGTGCCAGCAGCCATCCCCGACTAGGATTACAAGAGACCCAGTACTTC.

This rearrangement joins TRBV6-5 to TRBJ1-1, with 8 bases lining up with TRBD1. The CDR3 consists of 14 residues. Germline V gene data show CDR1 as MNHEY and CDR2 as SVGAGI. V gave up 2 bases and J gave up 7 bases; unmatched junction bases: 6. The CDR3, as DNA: TGTGCCAGCAGTTACATGCAGGGGGCTGGTGAAGCTTTCTTT. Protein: CASSYMQGAGEAFF.